One and the same sample provided the 28 T cell receptor beta chains below, sequenced in a study of response to subunit inactivated influenza vaccine. MiXCR, run by TCRdb on the RT-PCR reads, gives a single entry per CDR3 protein. The table has around 540,000 distinct CDR3 sequences, about an eighth seen once. The starting material was PBMCs from blood, obtained on the day of vaccination. The source of these receptors is a man between 45 and 60 years old who received an inactivated influenza vaccine.

The chain employs TRBV11-2 and TRBJ2-1; TRBD2 might be the D (6 bases). This CDR3 has 14 amino acids. Deletions cut 5 bases from V and 8 bases from J, with 16 bases between. CDR1 SGHAT and CDR2 FQNNGV come from the germline V gene. This CDR3 is CASSPGGSKDEQFF. CDR3 coding DNA: TGTGCCAGCAGCCCCGGAGGGAGCAAGGATGAGCAGTTCTTC.

This clonotype was detected only a few times. This chain joins TRBV18 and TRBJ1-5, with D possibly being TRBD1 (5 bases). The CDR3 is 15 amino acids. The V end was cut by 5 bases, the J end by 0 bases, with 11 bases between. CDR1 and CDR2 from the germline V gene are KGHSH and LQKENI. The CDR3 here is CASSGAGNSNQPQHF. The CDR3 DNA reads as TGTGCCAGCTCAGGGGCGGGAAATAGCAATCAGCCCCAGCATTTT.

In its sample, this clonotype was seen a few times. The CDR3 nucleotides are TGTGCCAGCAGCCCCCGGCGAGGCGACACCGGGGAGCTGTTTTTT. Its protein product is CASSPRRGDTGELFF. This sequence joins TRBV11-2 and TRBJ2-2; D is unresolved. Germline CDR1 and CDR2: SGHAT and FQNNGV. Deletions cut 5 bases from V and 3 bases from J, with 13 bases between. The CDR3 runs to 15 residues.

The chain carries TRBV24-1 and TRBJ2-5; D might be TRBD1 (5 bases). The germline V gene encodes CDR1 KGHDR and CDR2 SFDVKD. This CDR3 has 15 residues. V lost 0 bases, J lost 3 bases, and 10 bases lay in between. The CDR3 loop reads CATSDLQAGKETQYF. The CDR3 DNA reads as TGTGCCACCAGTGATTTGCAAGCAGGGAAAGAGACCCAGTACTTC.

This clonotype was picked up a small number of times. The V and J genes are TRBV29-1 and TRBJ1-1; 9 nucleotides align to TRBD1. J was trimmed by 4 bases and V by 5 bases; bases with no gene match: 2. The germline V gene has CDR1 SQVTM and CDR2 ANQGSEA. There are 12 residues in the CDR3. The CDR3 is CSVTGGGTEAFF. CDR3 DNA sequence: TGCAGCGTTACAGGGGGCGGCACTGAAGCTTTCTTT.

This clonotype was counted only a few times. The chain has TRBV15 and TRBJ2-7, with TRBD2 matching 7 bases. V lost 6 bases, J lost 0 bases, and 5 bases stayed unmatched. The germline CDR1 and CDR2 sequences are LNHNV and YYDKDF (reference sequence). The CDR3 contains 14 residues. This chain's CDR3 is CATRRELNSYEQYF. The CDR3 nucleotides read TGTGCCACCAGGCGGGAGCTTAACTCCTACGAGCAGTACTTC.

The chain uses TRBV4-2 and TRBJ2-7, with D possibly being TRBD2 (5 bases). The germline V and J ends were trimmed by 0 bases and 2 bases, with 14 bases remaining between them. The CDR3 contains 16 residues. The germline CDR1 and CDR2 sequences are LGHNA and YNFKEQ. CDR3 loop: CASSQDGVGKPYEQYF. CDR3 nucleotide sequence: TGTGCCAGCAGCCAAGACGGGGTAGGGAAGCCCTACGAGCAGTACTTC.

This clonotype came up many times. The chain combines TRBV5-1 with TRBJ2-1; tentative D call: TRBD1 (6 bases). This CDR3 has 16 residues. Germline CDR1 is SGHRS and CDR2 is YFSETQ. V gave up 0 bases and J gave up 4 bases, with 14 bases separating them. The DNA of the CDR3 is TGCGCCAGCAGCTTGGCCAGGATGGACAGTTACAATGAGCAGTTCTTC. Residues: CASSLARMDSYNEQFF.

This clonotype was found a few times. At one end, the junction sequence differs from germline, possibly due to a read error. This chain links TRBV6-1 with TRBJ1-2; D is unclear. Germline V gene lookup returns CDR1 MNHNS and CDR2 SASEGT. The CDR3 loop spans 14 amino acids. DNA of the CDR3: TGTGCCAGCACCCCGGGCTCCACTAACCATGGCTACACCTTC. Protein sequence: CASTPGSTNHGYTF.

The chain links TRBV6-5 to TRBJ2-7, with 7 bases matching TRBD1. V lost 0 bases, J lost 6 bases, and 11 bases stayed unmatched. From germline, CDR1 is MNHEY and CDR2 SVGAGI. CDR3 length: 16 amino acids. The CDR3 DNA reads TGTGCCAGCAGTTACTCCCCCCTGACAGGGTCAAGCGAGCAGTACTTC. Translation gives CASSYSPLTGSSEQYF.

This clonotype was counted a few times. The chain recombines TRBV6-1 with TRBJ2-5, with D perhaps TRBD1 (6 bases). Germline CDR1 reads MNHNS; CDR2 reads SASEGT. The V gene lost 9 bases and the J gene lost 4 bases, with 18 bases spanning the gap. This CDR3 is built from 14 residues. The CDR3 region is CASRSQGYGETQYF. The DNA of the CDR3 is TGTGCCAGTCGGAGTCAGGGGTATGGAGAGACCCAGTACTTC.

This clonotype was recorded at least ten times. CDR3 sequence reads: CASSLATGSGNTIYF. The CDR3 region has the DNA TGTGCCAGCAGCTTAGCAACAGGGTCTGGAAACACCATATATTTT. V and J are TRBV7-9 and TRBJ1-3, with a possible D match to TRBD1 (6 bases). V shed 0 bases and J shed 1 base, with 7 bases lying between them. CDR3 length: 15 amino acids. Germline V CDR1 and CDR2: SEHNR, FQNEAQ (reference sequence).

The rearrangement uses TRBV5-1 and TRBJ2-7, with 7 positions matching TRBD1. The CDR3 spans 13 residues. Germline loops: CDR1 SGHRS, CDR2 YFSETQ. The trim removed 3 bases at V and 5 bases at J, leaving 5 bases unmatched. The CDR3 sequence is CASSYRDSDEQYF. The DNA for the CDR3 is TGCGCCAGCAGCTACCGGGACAGTGACGAGCAGTACTTC.

This clonotype has just a few counts. The chain links TRBV6-5 to TRBJ2-7, with 8 positions matching TRBD2. The trim removed 6 bases at V and 6 bases at J, leaving 4 bases unmatched. Germline loops: CDR1 MNHEY, CDR2 SVGAGI. The CDR3 is made up of 12 amino acids. The CDR3 spells CASRRTSTEQYF. The CDR3 nucleotides are TGTGCCAGCAGGCGGACTAGCACCGAGCAGTACTTC.

This clonotype was recorded a few times. The rearrangement joins TRBV7-9 to TRBJ2-5; TRBD1 is a possible D gene (6 bases). CDR1 and CDR2 (germline): SEHNR, FQNEAQ (reference sequence). This CDR3 contains 15 residues. Deletions cut 2 bases from V and 2 bases from J, with 12 bases between. The CDR3 bases are TGTGCCAGCAGCTTACGGGACATCGGTCAAGAGACCCAGTACTTC. Its translation is CASSLRDIGQETQYF.

The V gene is TRBV7-2, the J gene TRBJ2-3, with 15 bases matching TRBD2. Germline V lookup: CDR1 SGHTA, CDR2 FQGNSA. V was clipped by 5 bases and J by 4 bases; unmatched bases: 4. The CDR3 is 16 residues long. The CDR3 DNA reads as TGTGCCAGCAGCCAAGGACTAGCGGGGGGGGCAGATACGCAGTATTTT. It codes for CASSQGLAGGADTQYF.

The V call is TRBV24-1, the J call TRBJ2-1; TRBD1 aligns across 8 bases. This CDR3 region has 15 residues. Germline trimming cut 7 bases from V and 5 bases from J; bases unmatched to any gene: 9. From germline, CDR1 is KGHDR and CDR2 SFDVKD. CDR3 nucleotide sequence: TGTGCCACCAGCCCCGGGACAGGCGGCAACAATGAGCAGTTCTTC. Its protein product is CATSPGTGGNNEQFF.

The J gene is TRBJ2-1, the V gene TRBV24-1, with D unresolved. CDR1 is KGHDR and CDR2 is SFDVKD in the germline V gene. With 5 bases removed from V and 2 bases from J, the gap between germline ends came to 12 bases. This CDR3 comprises 15 residues. DNA of the CDR3: TGTGCCACCAGTGTCCCGACTGGCCCCTACAATGAGCAGTTCTTC. As protein: CATSVPTGPYNEQFF.

The gene calls are TRBV7-2 and TRBJ2-7, with 11 positions matching TRBD2. Germline values: CDR1 SGHTA, CDR2 FQGNSA. V dropped 5 bases and J dropped 6; count of bases not matched to a gene: 6. CDR3 length: 14 residues. The CDR3 sequence is CASSHSGRALEQYF. The DNA of the CDR3 is TGTGCCAGCAGCCATAGCGGGAGGGCCCTCGAGCAGTACTTC.

In its sample, this clonotype was seen a few times. The chain carries TRBV5-6 and TRBJ1-6; the D is unclear. The germline V and J ends were trimmed by 7 bases and 6 bases, with 20 bases remaining between them. Germline lookup yields CDR1 SGHDT and CDR2 YYEEEE. The CDR3 loop spans 16 amino acids. DNA for the CDR3: TGTGCCAGCGGAACTCTGGGAGCAACCTTTAATTCACCCCTCCACTTT. It is translated as CASGTLGATFNSPLHF.

In this sample, this clonotype turned up a few times. The chain has TRBV27 and TRBJ2-7; TRBD1 matches at 9 bases. This CDR3 contains 15 residues. V shed 7 bases and J 6 bases; nucleotides not matched to a gene: 13. Germline V gives CDR1 MNHEY, CDR2 SMNVEV (reference sequence). DNA for the CDR3: TGTGCCAGCACCGCGGGACAGGGCTTGATTGGCGAGCAGTACTTC. This codes for CASTAGQGLIGEQYF.

The chain combines TRBV6-1 with TRBJ1-1, with a weak D call TRBD1 (5 bases). Germline loops: CDR1 MNHNS, CDR2 SASEGT. V was shortened by 6 bases and J by 4 bases, with 15 bases between the two germline ends. This CDR3 is 14 amino acids long. The CDR3 spells CASSPPPGPTEAFF. CDR3 nucleotide sequence: TGTGCCAGCAGCCCTCCGCCAGGGCCCACTGAAGCTTTCTTT.

The V and J genes are TRBV18 and TRBJ2-6; D is ambiguous. This CDR3 is built from 18 residues. Looked up from germline, CDR1 is KGHSH and CDR2 is LQKENI. Trimming removed 3 bases from V and 0 bases from J, with 15 bases in between. The CDR3, as DNA: TGTGCCAGCTCACCCGTTGACACGGATAGCTCTGGGGCCAACGTCCTGACTTTC. Translated: CASSPVDTDSSGANVLTF.

On this clonotype itself: A much larger clone differs by one base, so this may be a read error. The chain combines TRBV20-1 with TRBJ2-7; 11 nucleotides align to TRBD1. V trimming: 5 bases; J trimming: 2 bases; junction bases outside the gene matches: 5. The CDR3 runs to 14 residues. CDR1 is DFQATT and CDR2 is SNEGSKA in the germline V gene (reference sequence). CDR3 DNA sequence: TGCAGTGCTGTACCGGGACAGGGGGCCTACGAGCAGTACTTC. This translates into CSAVPGQGAYEQYF.

The V call is TRBV18, the J call TRBJ2-7, with unresolved D. This CDR3 has 15 residues. V lost 2 bases, J lost 3 bases, and 14 bases lay in between. Per the germline V gene, CDR1 is KGHSH and CDR2 is LQKENI. The DNA of the CDR3 is TGTGCCAGCTCACCAGGAGTGTCGAGGCGCTACGAGCAGTACTTC. It yields the protein CASSPGVSRRYEQYF.

There are a few counts of this clonotype. The chain has TRBV6-1 and TRBJ2-7; 7 bases align to TRBD1. Germline V gene lookup returns CDR1 MNHNS and CDR2 SASEGT. The CDR3 covers 14 residues. V gave up 8 bases and J gave up 1 base; unmatched junction bases: 8. The CDR3 sequence is CASVRDRVSYEQYF. As DNA, the CDR3 is TGTGCCAGCGTCCGGGACAGAGTTTCCTACGAGCAGTACTTC.

This chain links TRBV20-1 with TRBJ1-5, with TRBD1 identical over 7 bases. In germline, CDR1 is DFQATT, CDR2 SNEGSKA (reference sequence). The CDR3 runs to 14 residues. With 6 bases clipped from V and 1 base from J, the junction kept 6 bases outside the gene matches. CDR3 sequence: CSAATGTSNQPQHF. CDR3 sequence (DNA): TGCAGTGCCGCGACAGGGACAAGCAATCAGCCCCAGCATTTT.

This clonotype has ten or more counts. This chain joins TRBV12-3 or TRBV12-4 and TRBJ1-4; 9 nucleotides line up with TRBD1. V gave up 9 bases and J gave up 8 bases; unmatched junction bases: 10. The CDR3 has 14 amino acids. The CDR3 sequence is CASGEQGAREKLFF. The CDR3 DNA reads TGTGCCAGTGGGGAACAGGGGGCAAGAGAAAAACTGTTTTTT.